The 30 T cell receptor beta chains below all came from one sample that was sequenced in a study of T cells after posttransplantation cyclophosphamide. Produced via immunoSEQ multiplex PCR; TCRdb's table is partial and in-frame only. Listed for the sample are 20,000 to 30,000 clones, none seen a single time. The sample comprised PBMCs. The receptors were gathered from a woman in her forties or fifties in good health, CMV-negative, and a related stem cell transplant donor.

This clone was observed at least ten times. The chain employs TRBV5-4 and TRBJ2-7, with TRBD2 identical over 10 bases. V was pared by 2 bases and J by 5 bases, with 10 bases of the junction left unmatched. The germline CDR1 and CDR2 sequences are SGHNT and YYREEE (reference sequence). The CDR3 has 16 amino acids. The CDR3 bases are TGTGCCAGCAGCTTCGGCCGGCTAGCGGGAGTCCACGAGCAGTACTTC. Encoded protein: CASSFGRLAGVHEQYF.

This clone came up many times. The chain joins TRBV9 to TRBJ2-3; the D is unclear. Per the germline V gene, CDR1 is SGDLS and CDR2 is YYNGEE. The CDR3 sequence is 13 residues long. Trimming cost V 4 bases and J 6 bases, with 12 bases left between them. The CDR3 DNA follows: TGTGCCAGCAGCCCCGCCCCCCGGGATACGCAGTATTTT. Translated, it gives CASSPAPRDTQYF.

This clone was detected many times. The chain couples TRBV7-8 to TRBJ1-2; D remains ambiguous. The CDR3 has 12 amino acids. V lost 2 bases, J lost 5 bases, and 6 bases lay in between. Germline assignment: CDR1 SGHVS and CDR2 FQNEAQ. The CDR3 sequence is CASSLTDYGYTF. The CDR3 nucleotides are TGTGCCAGCAGCTTAACAGATTATGGCTACACCTTC. Full variable domain (outside the CDR3, taken from reference TRBV7-8 and TRBJ1-2): GAGVSQSPRYKVAKRGQDVALRCDPISGHVSLFWYQQALGQGPEFLTYFQNEAQLDKSGLPSDRFFAERPEGSVSTLKIQRTQQEDSAVYLCASSLTDYGYTFGSGTRLTVV.

Ten or more counts support this clone. This chain uses TRBV30 with TRBJ2-7; 10 positions match TRBD1. The V gene's germline CDR1 is GTSNPN and CDR2 SVGIG (reference sequence). The ends lost 5 bases at V and 1 base at J; junction bases unmatched: 11. The CDR3 extends over 16 amino acids. CDR3 nucleotide sequence: TGTGCCTGGTGGACCCTAACGGGACAGGGGTCCTACGAGCAGTACTTC. The encoded protein is CAWWTLTGQGSYEQYF.

This clone was observed at least ten times. This chain links TRBV6-5 with TRBJ2-2; D gene uncertain. The germline gives CDR1 MNHEY, CDR2 SVGAGI. The CDR3 extends over 14 amino acids. V was trimmed by 7 bases and J by 1 base, leaving 10 bases between them. The CDR3 region has the DNA TGTGCCAGCAACCGCGGAGTGAACACCGGGGAGCTGTTTTTT. Translation gives CASNRGVNTGELFF.

This clone was detected many times. This chain uses TRBV6-1 with TRBJ2-7; no definite D call. This CDR3 is built from 13 residues. CDR1 and CDR2 (germline): MNHNS, SASEGT. V lost 1 base, J lost 0 bases, and 4 bases lay in between. The CDR3 DNA reads as TGTGCCAGCAGTGAAGACAGCTCCTACGAGCAGTACTTC. Translation: CASSEDSSYEQYF.

This clone was seen at least ten times. The chain has TRBV6-4 and TRBJ1-5; 8 bases fit TRBD1. Germline V gene lookup returns CDR1 MRHNA and CDR2 SNTAGT. The CDR3 length is 15 residues. J lost 2 bases, V lost 8 bases, and 8 bases had no gene match. Here the CDR3 DNA reads TGTGCCAGCCCTACCAGGGGGCAGGGCAATCAGCCCCAGCATTTT. Its protein product is CASPTRGQGNQPQHF.

This clone was found many times. The chain has TRBV7-9 and TRBJ1-1, with D uncertain. Germline loops: CDR1 SEHNR, CDR2 FQNEAQ (reference sequence). The ends were cut back, 3 bases at V and 3 bases at J, with 8 bases in the middle. This CDR3 is built from 13 residues. The CDR3 DNA is TGTGCCAGCAGCTTTAATACGGACACTGAAGCTTTCTTT. Protein product: CASSFNTDTEAFF.

This clone was observed at least ten times. The chain joins TRBV11-3 to TRBJ2-1; TRBD2 matches 13 bases. The CDR3 contains 15 residues. Germline loops: CDR1 SGHNT, CDR2 YENEEA. The trim removed 5 bases at V and 3 bases at J, leaving 1 base unmatched. The CDR3 bases are TGTGCCAGCAGCCGACTAGCGGGAGGCTACAATGAGCAGTTCTTC. The encoded protein is CASSRLAGGYNEQFF.

In its sample, this clone was seen many times. The junction and the germline gene differ at one end; a read error may be behind it. The rearrangement joins TRBV6-6 to TRBJ1-1; D is undetermined. CDR3 length equals 11 residues. CDR1 MNHNY and CDR2 SVGAGI come from the germline V gene (reference sequence). The CDR3 reads CASSQYTEAFF. CDR3 nucleotides: TGTGCCAGCAGTCAATACACAGAAGCTTTCTTT.

This clone was detected many times. The chain combines TRBV7-8 with TRBJ1-1; D is unclear. CDR3 length: 18 residues. V dropped 0 bases and J dropped 5 bases, with 22 bases sitting between them. CDR1 and CDR2 (germline): SGHVS, FQNEAQ. For the CDR3, the DNA is TGTGCCAGCAGCTTAGCTGCCGTTGGAAGGGCCGGGAGGACTGAAGCTTTCTTT. The encoded protein is CASSLAAVGRAGRTEAFF.

This clone was seen repeatedly, ten times or more. The rearrangement joins TRBV5-1 to TRBJ2-7, with D possibly being TRBD1 (6 bases). Trimming left V 3 bases short and J 3 bases short, with 10 bases between. This CDR3 is 13 amino acids long. Looked up from germline, CDR1 is SGHRS and CDR2 is YFSETQ. This chain's CDR3 is CASSYTGNYEQYF. DNA of the CDR3: TGCGCCAGCAGCTACACAGGGAACTACGAGCAGTACTTC.

This clone was seen ten or more times. The V and J genes are TRBV7-2 and TRBJ1-3; unclear D gene. Germline V lookup: CDR1 SGHTA, CDR2 FQGNSA. Trimming took 1 base from V and 2 from J, leaving 6 bases between them. The CDR3 totals 14 residues. This CDR3 reads CASSLDPAGNTIYF. The CDR3 DNA follows: TGTGCCAGCAGCTTAGATCCGGCTGGAAACACCATATATTTT.

Ten or more counts support this clone. In the same sample, other DNA sequences code for this CDR3. V is TRBV4-3 and J is TRBJ2-2, with 16 bases identical to TRBD2. V gave up 3 bases and J gave up 7 bases; unmatched junction bases: 8. The CDR3 loop spans 18 amino acids. Germline V CDR1 and CDR2: LGHNA, YSLEER. CDR3 amino acids: CASSQGLAGGPRGGELFF. The CDR3 nucleotides are TGCGCCAGCAGCCAGGGACTAGCGGGGGGGCCGCGTGGCGGGGAGCTGTTTTTT.

This clone came up many times. The V and J genes are TRBV6-1 and TRBJ2-2; 8 positions agree with TRBD2. Unmatched junction bases numbered 8, after V lost 2 bases and J lost 6 bases. Germline V gives CDR1 MNHNS, CDR2 SASEGT. This CDR3 has 16 residues. In DNA, the CDR3 is TGTGCCAGCAGTGAACGGGGGGGTCAAGCTTCCGGGGAGCTGTTTTTT. It is translated as CASSERGGQASGELFF.

This clone has ten or more counts. The J gene is TRBJ2-1, the V gene TRBV5-5; no firm D call. The CDR3 is made up of 15 amino acids. Per germline, CDR1 SGHKS and CDR2 YYEKEE (reference sequence). The V end lost 2 bases, the J end lost 5 bases, and 14 bases lay between the germline ends. The CDR3 loop is CASSFGRGWDNEQFF. In nucleotides, the CDR3 is TGTGCCAGCAGCTTTGGAAGAGGTTGGGACAATGAGCAGTTCTTC.

The table lists this clone with many counts. This rearrangement joins TRBV5-1 to TRBJ1-1; a weak D match, TRBD1 (6 bases). V lost 0 bases and J lost 7, with 7 bases in between. CDR3 size: 12 residues. Germline V gene lookup returns CDR1 SGHRS and CDR2 YFSETQ. CDR3 sequence reads: CASSLDRDEAFF. The DNA of the CDR3 is TGCGCCAGCAGCTTGGACAGGGATGAAGCTTTCTTT.

In this sample, this clone turned up a few times. V and J are TRBV7-9 and TRBJ2-5; 8 bases are shared with TRBD1. Germline V CDR1 and CDR2: SEHNR, FQNEAQ (reference sequence). After removal of 2 bases from V and 5 bases from J, the junction contained 13 bases not matched to a gene. This CDR3 has 17 amino acids. This CDR3 is CASSLPTQTGDRETQYF. DNA of the CDR3: TGTGCCAGCAGCTTACCCACTCAGACAGGGGATAGGGAGACCCAGTACTTC.

This clone occurred many times. The V call is TRBV6-5, the J call TRBJ2-3, with a tentative D call TRBD1 (5 bases). The CDR3 runs to 16 residues. Germline CDR1 MNHEY, CDR2 SVGAGI. Trimming took off 0 bases at V and 2 bases at J, with 12 bases between the two ends. CDR3: CASSYSLGPDTDTQYF. As DNA, the CDR3 is TGTGCCAGCAGTTACTCACTGGGGCCGGACACAGATACGCAGTATTTT.

This clone has at least ten counts. The rearrangement links TRBV29-1 to TRBJ2-5; 9 bases line up with TRBD2. CDR3 length equals 14 residues. Per germline, CDR1 SQVTM and CDR2 ANQGSEA. V shed 4 bases and J 5 bases; nucleotides not matched to a gene: 8. CDR3 bases: TGCAGCGTTGCCCTAGCGGGGCGGGGGGAGACCCAGTACTTC. Protein product: CSVALAGRGETQYF.

This clone showed up many times. The chain uses TRBV18 and TRBJ1-6, with 9 bases lining up with TRBD1. Germline trimming cut 4 bases from V and 6 bases from J; bases unmatched to any gene: 13. Germline V gene sequence: CDR1 KGHSH, CDR2 LQKENI. There are 18 residues in the CDR3. CDR3 nucleotide sequence: TGTGCCAGCTCACTACAGGGACAGGGCCTTTATCGTAATTCACCCCTCCACTTT. Its protein is CASSLQGQGLYRNSPLHF.

The chain couples TRBV7-9 to TRBJ2-5; 9 bases agree with TRBD1. The germline V gene has CDR1 SEHNR and CDR2 FQNEAQ (reference sequence). The J segment lost 11 bases and the V segment lost 5 bases, leaving 12 bases of the junction unmatched. This CDR3 is built from 14 residues. The CDR3 DNA sequence: TGTGCCAGCAGCCGCGGGACAGGGTTTATTTGGCAGTACTTC. It codes for CASSRGTGFIWQYF.

At least ten counts were recorded for this clone. CDR3 protein: CAIRTMNTEAFF. The DNA for the CDR3 is TGTGCCATCAGAACTATGAACACTGAAGCTTTCTTT. The chain employs TRBV10-3 and TRBJ1-1; no definite D call. CDR3 length: 12 residues. Germline V gene lookup returns CDR1 ENHRY and CDR2 SYGVKD. Trimming left V 6 bases short and J 0 bases short, with 5 bases between.

This clone was seen a few times. The chain links TRBV5-4 to TRBJ2-2, with TRBD2 matching 15 bases. There are 18 residues in the CDR3. Germline CDR1 reads SGHNT; CDR2 reads YYREEE (reference sequence). With V trimmed by 4 bases and J by 6 bases, 10 bases remained unmatched. Here the CDR3 reads CASSTGLAGGRSSGELFF. DNA for the CDR3: TGTGCCAGCAGCACGGGACTAGCGGGGGGCCGTTCCTCCGGGGAGCTGTTTTTT.

This clone was seen repeatedly, ten times or more. The chain recombines TRBV19 with TRBJ2-2; possibly TRBD2 for D (7 bases). The germline V and J ends were trimmed by 6 bases and 2 bases, with 16 bases remaining between them. The germline CDR1 and CDR2 sequences are LNHDA and SQIVND (reference sequence). This CDR3 has 16 residues. The CDR3 spells CASSQQGGTNTGELFF. CDR3 sequence (DNA): TGTGCCAGTAGCCAACAGGGAGGGACCAACACCGGGGAGCTGTTTTTT.

This clone came up many times. The gene calls are TRBV5-1 and TRBJ2-7; a possible D gene is TRBD1 (6 bases). The CDR3 contains 14 residues. CDR1 is SGHRS and CDR2 is YFSETQ in the germline V gene. The V end was cut by 1 base, the J end by 5 bases, with 13 bases between. The DNA of the CDR3 is TGCGCCAGCAGCTTGTTGGGGGCGAGCCACGAGCAGTACTTC. Translation: CASSLLGASHEQYF.

This clone was found many times. V gene TRBV25-1 combines with J gene TRBJ2-7; tentative D call: TRBD1 (5 bases). The CDR3 loop spans 14 amino acids. The germline gives CDR1 MGHDK, CDR2 SYGVNS. The V gene lost 3 bases and the J gene lost 3 bases, with 12 bases spanning the gap. The CDR3 region is CASSDSTAYYEQYF. CDR3 in DNA: TGTGCCAGCAGTGACTCGACAGCATACTACGAGCAGTACTTC.

This clone was picked up many times. V usage is TRBV19 and J usage is TRBJ1-1; unclear D gene. The CDR3 consists of 14 residues. V was cut by 5 bases and J by 1 base, with 11 bases left in between. Germline V gives CDR1 LNHDA, CDR2 SQIVND (reference sequence). The CDR3 sequence is CASSVLGKNTEAFF. The CDR3 DNA reads TGTGCCAGTAGTGTCCTAGGCAAGAACACTGAAGCTTTCTTT. The full variable domain, in which reference TRBV19 and TRBJ1-1 provide the parts outside the CDR3, is DGGITQSPKYLFRKEGQNVTLSCEQNLNHDAMYWYRQDPGQGLRLIYYSQIVNDFQKGDIAEGYSVSREKKESFPLTVTSAQKNPTAFYLCASSVLGKNTEAFFGQGTRLTVV.

As concerns this clone: A single base separates this from a much larger clone, so it may be a read error. The genes are TRBV10-1 and TRBJ1-2, with 9 bases matching TRBD1. The junction had 15 bases not matched to a gene; V was cut back by 8 bases and J by 2 bases. There are 17 residues in the CDR3. Germline lookup yields CDR1 WNHNN and CDR2 SYGVQD (reference sequence). The CDR3, as DNA: TGCGCCAGCGGTGCCTCCCGGACAGGGGAGACGAACTATGGCTACACCTTC. Amino acids: CASGASRTGETNYGYTF.

This clone was counted at least ten times. The chain couples TRBV11-2 to TRBJ2-2; TRBD2 matches at 7 bases. V trimming: 7 bases; J trimming: 7 bases; junction bases outside the gene matches: 6. The germline CDR1 and CDR2 sequences are SGHAT and FQNNGV. This CDR3 is 13 amino acids long. This CDR3 is CASIPGRVGELFF. The DNA for the CDR3 is TGTGCCAGCATACCGGGGAGGGTCGGGGAGCTGTTTTTT.